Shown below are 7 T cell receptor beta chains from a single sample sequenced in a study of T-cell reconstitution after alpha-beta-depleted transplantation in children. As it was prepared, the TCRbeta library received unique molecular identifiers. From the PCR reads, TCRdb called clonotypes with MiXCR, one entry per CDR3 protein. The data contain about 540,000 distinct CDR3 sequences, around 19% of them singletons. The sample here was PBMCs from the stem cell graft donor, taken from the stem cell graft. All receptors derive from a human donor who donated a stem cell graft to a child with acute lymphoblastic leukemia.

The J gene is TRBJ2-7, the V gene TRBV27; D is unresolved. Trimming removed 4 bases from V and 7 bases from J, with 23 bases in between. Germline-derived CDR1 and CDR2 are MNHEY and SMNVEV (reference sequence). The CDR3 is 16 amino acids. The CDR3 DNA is TGTGCCAGCAGTTCCGACTTAGGACCCACGGTAGGGGAGCAGTACTTC. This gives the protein CASSSDLGPTVGEQYF.

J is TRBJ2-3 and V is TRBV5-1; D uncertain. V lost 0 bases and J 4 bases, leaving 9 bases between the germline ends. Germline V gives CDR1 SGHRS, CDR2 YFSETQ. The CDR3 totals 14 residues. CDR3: CASSLDIVADTQYF. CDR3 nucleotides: TGCGCCAGCAGCTTGGACATAGTTGCAGATACGCAGTATTTT.

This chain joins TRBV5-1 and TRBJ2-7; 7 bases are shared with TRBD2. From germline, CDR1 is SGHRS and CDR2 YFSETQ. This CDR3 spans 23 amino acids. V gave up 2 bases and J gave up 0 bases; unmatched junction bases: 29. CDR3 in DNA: TGCGCCAGCAGCTTACAAGGGCTAGCGGAACGAACGCTAACCTTGGGGAACTCCTACGAGCAGTACTTC. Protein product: CASSLQGLAERTLTLGNSYEQYF.

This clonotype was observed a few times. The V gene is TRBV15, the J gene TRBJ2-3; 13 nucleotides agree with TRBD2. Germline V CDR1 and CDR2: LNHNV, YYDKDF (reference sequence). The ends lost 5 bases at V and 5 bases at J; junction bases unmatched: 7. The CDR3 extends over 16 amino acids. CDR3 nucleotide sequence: TGTGCCACCAGCGCGGGACTAGCGGGACGGAGAGATACGCAGTATTTT. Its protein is CATSAGLAGRRDTQYF.

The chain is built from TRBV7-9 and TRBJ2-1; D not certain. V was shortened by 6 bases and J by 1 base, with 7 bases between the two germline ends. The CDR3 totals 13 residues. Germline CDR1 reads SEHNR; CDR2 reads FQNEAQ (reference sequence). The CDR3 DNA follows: TGTGCCAGCAGAGAGGCGTCCTACAATGAGCAGTTCTTC. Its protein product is CASREASYNEQFF.

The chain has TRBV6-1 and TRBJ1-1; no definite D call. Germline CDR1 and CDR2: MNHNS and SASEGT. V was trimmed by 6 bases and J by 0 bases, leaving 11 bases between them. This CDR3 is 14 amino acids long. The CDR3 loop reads CASRPGPLNTEAFF. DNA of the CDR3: TGTGCCAGCAGGCCTGGACCGTTGAACACTGAAGCTTTCTTT.

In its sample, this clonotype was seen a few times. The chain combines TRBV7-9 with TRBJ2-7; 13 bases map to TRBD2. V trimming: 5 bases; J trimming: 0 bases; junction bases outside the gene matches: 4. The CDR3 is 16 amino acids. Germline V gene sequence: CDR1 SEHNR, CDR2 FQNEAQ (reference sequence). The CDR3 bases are TGTGCCAGCAGCGAAGGACTAGCGGGAGACTCCTACGAGCAGTACTTC. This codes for CASSEGLAGDSYEQYF.